The entry that follows covers one TCR beta chain sequence. Its matching antigen is unknown. Compared with germline, one end of the junction differs, possibly owing to a read error. PCR primers comprised 60 Vbeta and 13 Jbeta primers. The assay was immunoSEQ multiplex PCR, and TCRdb's table has in-frame clones only and misses some. The sample has some 140,000 clones; over 70% are singletons. CDR3 size: 15 residues. Looked up from germline, CDR1 is SEHNR and CDR2 is FQNEAQ (reference sequence). This entry comes from a study of cytomegalovirus exposure and HLA in healthy donors. General study points: Some V segments (TRBV6-2 and TRBV6-3 among them) were excluded as indistinguishable.

J is TRBJ2-7 and V is TRBV7-9, with 11 bases matching TRBD2. The receptor was derived from a woman in her thirties or forties in good health and CMV-seronegative. The sequenced material came from PBMCs. In DNA, the CDR3 is TGTTCCAGCAGCTTAGCGGGGGGGCCCGCCTACGAGCAGTACTTC. It yields the protein CSSSLAGGPAYEQYF.